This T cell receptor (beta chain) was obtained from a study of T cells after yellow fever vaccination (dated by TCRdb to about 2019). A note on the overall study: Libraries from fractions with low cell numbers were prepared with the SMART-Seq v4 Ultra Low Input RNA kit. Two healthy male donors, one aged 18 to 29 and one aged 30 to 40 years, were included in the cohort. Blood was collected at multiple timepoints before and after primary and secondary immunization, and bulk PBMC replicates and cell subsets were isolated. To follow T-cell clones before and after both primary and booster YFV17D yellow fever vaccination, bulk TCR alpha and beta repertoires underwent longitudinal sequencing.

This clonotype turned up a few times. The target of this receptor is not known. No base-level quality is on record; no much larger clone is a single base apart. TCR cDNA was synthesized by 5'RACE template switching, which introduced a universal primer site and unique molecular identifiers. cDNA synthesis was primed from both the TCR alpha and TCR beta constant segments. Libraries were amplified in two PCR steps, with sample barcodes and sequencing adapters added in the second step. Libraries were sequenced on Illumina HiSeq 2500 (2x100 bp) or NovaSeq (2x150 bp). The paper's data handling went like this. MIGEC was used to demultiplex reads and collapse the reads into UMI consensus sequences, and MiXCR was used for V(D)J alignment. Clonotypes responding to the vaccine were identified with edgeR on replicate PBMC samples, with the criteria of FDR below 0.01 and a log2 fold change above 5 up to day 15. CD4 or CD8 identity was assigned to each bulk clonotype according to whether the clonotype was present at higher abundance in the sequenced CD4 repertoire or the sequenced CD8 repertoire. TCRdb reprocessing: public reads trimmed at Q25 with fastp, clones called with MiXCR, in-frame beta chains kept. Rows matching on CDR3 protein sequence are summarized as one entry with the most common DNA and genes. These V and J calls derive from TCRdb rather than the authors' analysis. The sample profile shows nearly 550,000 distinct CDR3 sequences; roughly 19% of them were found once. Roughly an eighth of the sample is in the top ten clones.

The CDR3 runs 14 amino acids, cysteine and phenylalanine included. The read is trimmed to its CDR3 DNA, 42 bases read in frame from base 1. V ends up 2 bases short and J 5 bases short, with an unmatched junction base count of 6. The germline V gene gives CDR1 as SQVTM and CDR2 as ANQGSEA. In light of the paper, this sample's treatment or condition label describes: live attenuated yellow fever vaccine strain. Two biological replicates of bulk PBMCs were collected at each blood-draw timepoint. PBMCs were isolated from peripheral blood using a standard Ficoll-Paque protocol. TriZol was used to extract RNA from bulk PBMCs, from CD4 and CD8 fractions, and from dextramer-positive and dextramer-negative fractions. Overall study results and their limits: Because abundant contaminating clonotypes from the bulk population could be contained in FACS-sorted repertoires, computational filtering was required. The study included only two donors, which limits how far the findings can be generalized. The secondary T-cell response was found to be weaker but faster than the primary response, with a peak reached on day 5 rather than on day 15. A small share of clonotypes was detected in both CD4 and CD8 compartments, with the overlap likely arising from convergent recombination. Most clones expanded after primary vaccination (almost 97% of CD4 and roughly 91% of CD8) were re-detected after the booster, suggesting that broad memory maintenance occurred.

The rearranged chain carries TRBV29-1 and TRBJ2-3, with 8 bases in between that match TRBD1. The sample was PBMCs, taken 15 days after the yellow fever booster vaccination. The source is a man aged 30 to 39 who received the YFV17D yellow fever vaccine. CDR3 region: CSVEQDRAGDTQYF. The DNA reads TGCAGCGTTGAACAGGACAGGGCGGGAGATACGCAGTATTTT.